This entry features one TCR beta chain sequence. It has no known antigen specificity. Per-nucleotide qualities are absent, and no much larger clonotype sits a single base away. The source of the sample is a study of Ad26.COV2.S vaccination and SARS-CoV-2 variants (dated by TCRdb to the early 2020s). In the study overall: Vaccine-arm donors came from COV1001, a multicentre, randomized, double-blind, placebo-controlled phase I-IIa trial of Ad26.COV2.S in healthy adults. Ad26.COV2.S was administered intramuscularly at 5 x 10^10 or 1 x 10^11 viral particles, either as a single shot or as two shots given 56 days apart. TCRbeta repertoire sequencing was used to assess the specificity and breadth of SARS-CoV-2-reactive T cell receptors after Ad26.COV2.S vaccination. The TCR-sequenced set comprised approximately 32 samples: about 19 Ad26.COV2.S vaccine recipients, 5 placebo recipients and 8 SARS-CoV-2 convalescent individuals. Trial participants were randomized into five groups of five, in which low-dose or high-dose Ad26.COV2.S was given once or twice, or placebo was given on both occasions. Investigators did not know the trial group allocation while performing experiments and assessing outcomes.

Overall study results and their limits: The study lacked the statistical power to compare responses across vaccine doses or regimens. Comparable non-spike TCR breadth was observed between vaccine and placebo recipients, consistent with only spike being contained in the vaccine. After vaccination, substantial breadth of spike-specific CD8+ and CD4+ T cell responses was reported. Higher spike-specific TCR breadth was observed in Ad26.COV2.S recipients than in placebo recipients (P = 0.0014). According to the authors, total T cell responses may have been underestimated by the TCR breadth and depth analyses.

Including cysteine and phenylalanine, the CDR3 has 14 amino acids. The retained sequence is limited to the CDR3, 42 bases, with the frame set at the first base. Germline trimming: 2 bases from V, 9 bases from J; junction bases outside gene matches: 3. CDR1 and CDR2 are drawn from the germline V gene (reference sequence): LNHDA, SQIVND. TCRbeta CDR3 regions were sequenced with the immunoSEQ Assay. After extraction, genomic DNA underwent amplification by bias-controlled multiplex PCR, followed by high-throughput sequencing. For the original study's pipeline: Collapsing and filtering of sequences were performed to quantify the absolute abundance of each unique TCRbeta CDR3 region. T cell fraction was estimated by normalizing TCRbeta template counts to usable DNA, which was measured by amplifying reference genes present in all nucleated cells. Repertoire TCRs were annotated as SARS-CoV-2-specific when V gene, CDR3 amino acid sequence and J gene were exactly matched to a known reactive TCR set. MIRA supplied the reference SARS-CoV-2 TCR set, which was filtered for enrichment in COVID-19-positive ImmuneCODE repertoires so that public or cross-reactive TCRs were removed. Based on the MIRA antigens, annotated TCRs were further analysed at the level of specific ORF or position within ORF. Depth was the summed frequency of annotated unique rearrangements, while breadth was defined as annotated unique rearrangements over total unique productive rearrangements. Two-sided Wilcoxon rank-sum tests were applied when comparing TCR breadth between groups. TCRdb carries this immuneACCESS record with in-frame sequences only. Its versions omit some clonotypes, under half of them owing to an unresolved V gene in the studies checked, with the rest unexplained. The DNA was the basis for D and trimming; V, J and clone size are from that table. This sample lists fewer than 900,000 clones; more than 70% were detected once. Around 1.4% of the sample comes from the top ten.

The treatment or condition label corresponds to: some 19 received Ad26.COV2.S at low or high dose, single or two shots; about 5 received placebo; per-sample allocation not given. For vaccine and placebo recipients, repertoires were sequenced using samples collected on day 63 after the first injection. In Cohort 1b, more than 20 adults aged 18-55 years were enrolled at a single site in Boston, USA, between 29 July and 7 August 2020. Ad26.COV2.S consisted of a replication-incompetent adenovirus type 26 vector by which a prefusion-stabilized SARS-CoV-2 spike protein from the original Wuhan strain was expressed.

Sequencing was performed on peripheral blood, taken in a trial of Ad26.COV2.S vaccine versus placebo. The TCR originated in a person aged 18-65 years who received the Ad26.COV2.S COVID-19 vaccine or a placebo. This chain is built from TRBV19 and TRBJ2-1, with 11 junctional bases fitting TRBD2. The CDR3 region reads CASSISLAGGEQFF. Read as DNA, the sequence is TGTGCCAGTAGTATAAGTCTAGCGGGAGGTGAGCAGTTCTTC.